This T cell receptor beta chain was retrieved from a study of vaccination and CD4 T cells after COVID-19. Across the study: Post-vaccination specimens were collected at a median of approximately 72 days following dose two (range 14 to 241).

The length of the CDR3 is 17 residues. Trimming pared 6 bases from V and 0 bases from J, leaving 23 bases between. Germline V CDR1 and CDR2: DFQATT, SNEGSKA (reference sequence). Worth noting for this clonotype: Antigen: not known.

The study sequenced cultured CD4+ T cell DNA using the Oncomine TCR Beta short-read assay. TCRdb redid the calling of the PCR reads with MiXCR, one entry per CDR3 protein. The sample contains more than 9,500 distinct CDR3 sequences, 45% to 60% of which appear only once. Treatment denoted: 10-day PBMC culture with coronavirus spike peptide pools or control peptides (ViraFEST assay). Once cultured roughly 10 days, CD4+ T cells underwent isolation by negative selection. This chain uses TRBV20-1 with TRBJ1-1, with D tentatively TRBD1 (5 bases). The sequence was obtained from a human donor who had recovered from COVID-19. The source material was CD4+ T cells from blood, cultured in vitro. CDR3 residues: CSARTGTPNRLNTEAFF. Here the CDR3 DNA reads TGCAGTGCCAGGACCGGGACCCCAAATCGGTTGAACACTGAAGCTTTCTTT.